These T cell receptor beta chains were read from a single sample in a study of T cells expressing NK-cell markers. TCRdb re-called the 5' RACE reads and gives one entry per CDR3 protein, without DNA. The sample holds fewer than 400,000 distinct CDR3 sequences. The sample consisted of blood T cells: a sorted CD56 or NKG2C T cell subset, CD4+ or CD8+ T cells, or bulk PBMC T cells (not recorded which). The receptors here all came from a woman between 45 and 60 years old in good health. Each CDR3 is given with its conserved first and last residue. The order of the fields is J gene, V gene, CDR3 protein.

J gene: TRBJ2-6
V gene: TRBV20-1
CDR3 protein: CSARVAGRRSAGANVLTF

J gene: TRBJ1-2
V gene: TRBV12-3/TRBV12-4
CDR3 protein: CASKHDRINYGYTF

J gene: TRBJ1-6
V gene: TRBV20-1
CDR3 protein: CSAKQGPNSPLHF

J gene: TRBJ1-3
V gene: TRBV12-3/TRBV12-4
CDR3 protein: CASSSRWGVRQNRRNTIYF

J gene: TRBJ2-3
V gene: TRBV12-3/TRBV12-4
CDR3 protein: CASSRRLGGAPSTDTQYF

J gene: TRBJ2-3
V gene: TRBV15
CDR3 protein: CATSRGELVDTQYF

J gene: TRBJ1-2
V gene: TRBV6-6
CDR3 protein: CASSYDSGPQGYTF

J gene: TRBJ2-3
V gene: TRBV7-8
CDR3 protein: CASSFLVVHTVPGDTQYF

J gene: TRBJ2-1
V gene: TRBV4-1
CDR3 protein: CASSPPRDRAGNEQFF

J gene: TRBJ2-1
V gene: TRBV6-4
CDR3 protein: CASSERAGGVEQFF

J gene: TRBJ2-6
V gene: TRBV20-1
CDR3 protein: CSARAFALAEQDSGANVLTF

J gene: TRBJ1-2
V gene: TRBV20-1
CDR3 protein: CSAVGGGPNSDGYTF

J gene: TRBJ1-4
V gene: TRBV30
CDR3 protein: CAWEKIGRLFF

J gene: TRBJ1-6
V gene: TRBV11-2
CDR3 protein: CASSPYGISYNSPLHF

J gene: TRBJ2-3
V gene: TRBV9
CDR3 protein: CASSSGRVTDTQYF

J gene: TRBJ2-1
V gene: TRBV4-2
CDR3 protein: CASSQDASNEQFF

J gene: TRBJ2-7
V gene: TRBV5-1
CDR3 protein: CASSIAASGTYEQYF

J gene: TRBJ2-7
V gene: TRBV12-3/TRBV12-4
CDR3 protein: CASRGQDDYEQYF

J gene: TRBJ2-3
V gene: TRBV28
CDR3 protein: CASSLESGRTDTQYF

J gene: TRBJ2-3
V gene: TRBV27
CDR3 protein: CASSFSPTADSTDTQYF

J gene: TRBJ2-3
V gene: TRBV6-5
CDR3 protein: CAIHSLTDTQYF

J gene: TRBJ2-1
V gene: TRBV12-3/TRBV12-4
CDR3 protein: CASTQARGTEQFF